This TCR beta chain was obtained from a study of T cells after yellow fever vaccination. General study findings and limits: The booster response re-showed most primary clones: over 95% CD4, roughly 91% CD8.

Template switching with 5'RACE generated the TCR cDNA and added a universal primer site and UMIs. From the 5' RACE reads, TCRdb called clonotypes with MiXCR, one entry per CDR3 protein. The top ten clones hold around 40% of a sample with some 120,000 distinct CDR3 sequences, about 8.4% of them seen once. This CDR3 region has 14 residues. The V gene's germline CDR1 is LNHDA and CDR2 SQIVND (reference sequence). V dropped 3 bases and J dropped 4; count of bases not matched to a gene: 0. This clonotype appeared a few times. The antigen remains unidentified. This chain connects TRBV19 to TRBJ2-3, with 11 bases matching TRBD2. The material sequenced was CD8+ T cells sorted from PBMCs, taken on the day of the yellow fever booster vaccination. The receptor was isolated from a man aged 18 to 30 who received the YFV17D yellow fever vaccine. CDR3 residues: CASSMGLAADTQYF. The CDR3, as DNA: TGTGCCAGTAGTATGGGACTAGCGGCAGATACGCAGTATTTT. Drawing the rest from reference TRBV19 and TRBJ2-3, the complete variable domain is DGGITQSPKYLFRKEGQNVTLSCEQNLNHDAMYWYRQDPGQGLRLIYYSQIVNDFQKGDIAEGYSVSREKKESFPLTVTSAQKNPTAFYLCASSMGLAADTQYFGPGTRLTVL.